Shown below are 29 T cell receptor beta chains from a single sample sequenced in a study of human T cells and chemical hapten exposure. From the RACE reads, TCRdb called clonotypes with MiXCR, one entry per CDR3 protein. The sample lists under 100,000 distinct CDR3 sequences, 11% occurring once. Noted time point: patch test 3, about 24 weeks after DPC sensitization. Sample treatment: therapeutic diphenylcyclopropenone sensitization with weekly scalp DPC. The specimen was whole blood, collected in connection with sensitization to the hapten diphenylcyclopropenone (DPC). Receptor source: a woman in her fifties or sixties with alopecia areata. Some clones in this sample may be carry-over from other donors' samples.

This clonotype was recorded a few times. The V and J genes are TRBV12-3 or TRBV12-4 and TRBJ2-7; TRBD2 matches at 7 bases. V lost 6 bases, J lost 0 bases, and 5 bases stayed unmatched. This CDR3 has 14 residues. For the CDR3, the DNA is TGTGCCAGCAGCCCTGGCGGGGGCTCCTACGAGCAGTACTTC. It specifies CASSPGGGSYEQYF.

Many counts were recorded for this clonotype. The V call is TRBV10-2, the J call TRBJ2-7; D gene uncertain. Germline V lookup: CDR1 WSHSY, CDR2 SAAADI. Trimming shortened V by 5 bases and J by 5 bases, and 7 bases separated the two germline ends. The CDR3 loop spans 11 amino acids. The CDR3 DNA is TGCGCCAGCAGTATAACCAACGAGCAGTACTTC. It is translated as CASSITNEQYF.

The table lists this clonotype with many counts. V and J are TRBV7-2 and TRBJ2-7; the match to TRBD2 covers 9 bases. The CDR3 spans 16 residues. The germline gives CDR1 SGHTA, CDR2 FQGNSA. The J segment lost 2 bases and the V segment lost 5 bases, leaving 10 bases of the junction unmatched. DNA of the CDR3: TGTGCCAGCAGCCTATCCGGGACTAGCAGCCCCTACGAGCAGTACTTC. This sequence encodes CASSLSGTSSPYEQYF.

Many counts were recorded for this clonotype. The chain has TRBV7-9 and TRBJ2-7, with 7 bases fitting TRBD1. Losses at the gene ends were 1 base for V and 4 bases for J; bases not matched to a gene: 7. The germline CDR1 and CDR2 sequences are SEHNR and FQNEAQ (reference sequence). The CDR3 has 15 residues. Here the CDR3 DNA reads TGTGCCAGCAGCTTAGAAACAGGGGTTCTTTACGAGCAGTACTTC. Translated, it gives CASSLETGVLYEQYF.

This clonotype was counted at least ten times. CDR3 in amino acids: CASSLEGSAPRSDEQFF. The CDR3 region has the DNA TGTGCCAGCAGCTTAGAGGGGTCGGCCCCTCGGTCCGATGAGCAGTTCTTC. The V and J genes are TRBV7-8 and TRBJ2-1; the D gene is possibly TRBD1 (5 bases). V lost 1 base to trimming and J lost 8 bases, with 21 bases between them. Germline lookup yields CDR1 SGHVS and CDR2 FQNEAQ. The CDR3 is 17 residues long.

The V and J genes are TRBV6-5 and TRBJ2-7; perhaps D is TRBD1 or TRBD2 (6 bases each). The CDR3 length is 16 residues. Looked up from germline, CDR1 is MNHEY and CDR2 is SVGAGI. V was trimmed by 3 bases and J by 3 bases, leaving 18 bases between them. The CDR3: CASSYSRGPQGYEQYF. The CDR3 DNA sequence: TGTGCCAGCAGTTATTCTCGGGGGCCCCAGGGCTACGAGCAGTACTTC.

This clonotype was counted at least ten times. The V gene is TRBV2, the J gene TRBJ1-2; D may be TRBD1 (5 bases). V was pared by 6 bases and J by 0 bases, with 8 bases between. This CDR3 has 13 residues. In germline, CDR1 is SNHLY, CDR2 FYNNEI. CDR3 sequence: CASRGTTNYGYTF. For the CDR3, the DNA is TGTGCCAGCAGGGGGACGACTAACTATGGCTACACCTTC.

This clonotype came up many times. This sequence joins TRBV6-5 and TRBJ2-1; 7 bases are shared with TRBD2. This CDR3 has 17 amino acids. The V gene end was trimmed by 4 bases and the J gene end by 1 base; junction bases not matched to a gene: 10. Germline assignment: CDR1 MNHEY and CDR2 SVGAGI. The CDR3 DNA reads as TGTGCCAGCAGTTTCGTCTCGGGCGGGAGATCCTACAATGAGCAGTTCTTC. It is translated as CASSFVSGGRSYNEQFF.

The chain combines TRBV28 with TRBJ2-4; TRBD2 agrees at 9 bases. The CDR3 sequence is 17 residues long. The germline V gene has CDR1 MDHEN and CDR2 SYDVKM. The J segment lost 1 base and the V segment lost 6 bases, leaving 10 bases of the junction unmatched. CDR3 in DNA: TGTGCCAGCAGCCGATTGGGGAGCGGGGGGGCCAAAAACATTCAGTACTTC. This gives the protein CASSRLGSGGAKNIQYF.

As concerns this clonotype: A single base separates this from a much larger clone, so it may be a read error. V gene TRBV20-1 combines with J gene TRBJ2-7, with TRBD2 identical over 10 bases. V trimming: 1 base; J trimming: 5 bases; junction bases outside the gene matches: 8. The CDR3 contains 15 residues. Germline V lookup: CDR1 DFQATT, CDR2 SNEGSKA (reference sequence). CDR3 protein: CSARAELAGVNEQYF. In DNA form, the CDR3 reads TGCAGTGCTAGAGCCGAGCTAGCGGGAGTGAACGAGCAGTACTTC.

The V call is TRBV11-2, the J call TRBJ1-1; D call uncertain. The ends were cut back, 5 bases at V and 1 base at J, with 14 bases in the middle. The length of the CDR3 is 15 residues. In germline, CDR1 is SGHAT, CDR2 FQNNGV. For the CDR3, the DNA is TGTGCCAGCAGCGCACAGATCTCGCGGAACACTGAAGCTTTCTTT. Its translation is CASSAQISRNTEAFF.

Note on this clonotype: Here the CDR3 omits its conserved ending phenylalanine or tryptophan, so a read error is the likely source. No DNA is shown, since the ends of the CDR3 on it are uncertain; the CDR3 is the one TCRdb lists. The J gene is TRBJ2-5, the V gene TRBV7-2; the table's D call TRBD2 went unverified against the DNA. The CDR3 contains 12 residues when both ends are counted. Germline-derived CDR1 and CDR2 are SGHTA and FQGNSA. CDR3 amino acids: CASSPSIGVLFL.

This clonotype was counted ten times or more. This chain connects TRBV4-2 to TRBJ2-2; TRBD2 matches 7 bases. In germline, CDR1 is LGHNA, CDR2 YNFKEQ. This CDR3 spans 17 amino acids. With 0 bases clipped from V and 6 bases from J, the junction kept 10 bases outside the gene matches. CDR3 sequence reads: CASSQDKAGRASGELFF. The CDR3 coding sequence is TGTGCCAGCAGCCAAGATAAAGCGGGGAGGGCATCCGGGGAGCTGTTTTTT.

The chain has TRBV5-1 and TRBJ1-1; D ambiguous. Trimming cost V 4 bases and J 0 bases, with 13 bases left between them. This CDR3 region has 15 residues. Germline CDR1 reads SGHRS; CDR2 reads YFSETQ. In DNA, the CDR3 is TGCGCCAGCAGCCCTTGGGGAACATTGAACACTGAAGCTTTCTTT. It yields the protein CASSPWGTLNTEAFF.

This chain links TRBV12-3 or TRBV12-4 with TRBJ2-2; D possibly matches TRBD1 or TRBD2 (5 bases each). The CDR3 has 14 amino acids. The germline V and J ends were trimmed by 5 bases and 6 bases, with 13 bases remaining between them. The CDR3 DNA follows: TGTGCCAGCAGTCCCAGAGGGGCGCCCGGGGAGCTGTTTTTT. Translation: CASSPRGAPGELFF.

This clonotype occurred many times. The chain employs TRBV20-1 and TRBJ2-4; TRBD2 matches at 8 bases. The CDR3 length is 14 residues. CDR1 and CDR2 from the germline V gene are DFQATT and SNEGSKA (reference sequence). V lost 1 base, J lost 4 bases, and 3 bases stayed unmatched. In nucleotides, the CDR3 is TGCAGTGCTAGAGCCCCTAGCGGGAAAAACATTCAGTACTTC. It codes for CSARAPSGKNIQYF.

This clonotype was seen many times. The chain employs TRBV5-5 and TRBJ2-5, with D possibly matching TRBD1 (5 bases). Germline V gene lookup returns CDR1 SGHKS and CDR2 YYEKEE (reference sequence). V gave up 1 base and J gave up 4 bases, with 14 bases separating them. The CDR3 covers 15 residues. CDR3 nucleotide sequence: TGTGCCAGCAGCTTGAGGCAGGGAAGGAGAGAGACCCAGTACTTC. It specifies CASSLRQGRRETQYF.

This clonotype was observed many times. This chain connects TRBV6-5 to TRBJ1-3, with D maybe TRBD1 (6 bases). The CDR3 has 13 amino acids. Trimming cost V 6 bases and J 0 bases, with 6 bases left between them. Germline V CDR1 and CDR2: MNHEY, SVGAGI. The CDR3 reads CASSRGSGNTIYF. The CDR3 DNA reads as TGTGCCAGCAGCAGGGGCTCTGGAAACACCATATATTTT.

This clonotype was seen a few times. The rearrangement joins TRBV5-6 to TRBJ2-1; 13 bases fit TRBD2. Trimming at V came to 4 bases and at J to 2 bases, leaving 3 bases not matched to a gene. The CDR3 covers 16 residues. Germline-derived CDR1 and CDR2 are SGHDT and YYEEEE. The CDR3 sequence: CASSTGLAGAYNEQFF. In nucleotides, the CDR3 is TGTGCCAGCAGCACCGGACTAGCGGGAGCCTACAATGAGCAGTTCTTC.

The rearrangement joins TRBV29-1 to TRBJ2-3; 7 nucleotides line up with TRBD1. The CDR3 has 15 amino acids. Unmatched junction bases numbered 8, after V lost 3 bases and J lost 2 bases. The germline V gene encodes CDR1 SQVTM and CDR2 ANQGSEA. The CDR3 reads CSVDPRQGVTDTQYF. As DNA, the CDR3 is TGCAGCGTTGATCCGCGACAGGGAGTCACAGATACGCAGTATTTT.

CDR3 DNA sequence: TGTGCCAGCAGCTTAGATAGTAGGGGGGGTAGCAATCAGCCCCAGCATTTT. Encoded protein: CASSLDSRGGSNQPQHF. The genes are TRBV7-2 and TRBJ1-5; TRBD1 might be the D (6 bases). Per the germline V gene, CDR1 is SGHTA and CDR2 is FQGNSA. The CDR3 has 17 residues. V lost 1 base and J lost 0, with 13 bases in between.

This clonotype has a count of ten or more. This sequence joins TRBV3-1 and TRBJ2-7; D is possibly TRBD1 or TRBD2 (5 bases each). The ends were cut back, 1 base at V and 2 bases at J, with 9 bases in the middle. The CDR3 sequence is 14 residues long. CDR1 is LGHDT and CDR2 is YNNKEL in the germline V gene (reference sequence). The CDR3 nucleotides are TGTGCCAGCAGCCAAGGGGGGAGTACCTACGAGCAGTACTTC. It encodes CASSQGGSTYEQYF.

The rearrangement joins TRBV29-1 to TRBJ2-1; D perhaps matches TRBD2 (5 bases). CDR3 length equals 11 residues. V was shortened by 8 bases and J by 6 bases, with 11 bases between the two germline ends. Germline CDR1 SQVTM, CDR2 ANQGSEA. CDR3 in DNA: TGCAGCCCCGAACGGGGCAATGAGCAGTTCTTC. It encodes CSPERGNEQFF.

Many counts were recorded for this clonotype. The rearrangement links TRBV2 to TRBJ2-7; 12 bases fit TRBD2. The J segment lost 6 bases and the V segment lost 4 bases, leaving 4 bases of the junction unmatched. Per germline, CDR1 SNHLY and CDR2 FYNNEI. This CDR3 contains 14 residues. CDR3 residues: CASSGLAGVGEQYF. The DNA of the CDR3 is TGTGCCAGCAGTGGACTAGCGGGAGTCGGCGAGCAGTACTTC.

This clonotype occurred many times. The chain carries TRBV6-1 and TRBJ1-2; the match to TRBD1 covers 7 bases. Germline V gives CDR1 MNHNS, CDR2 SASEGT. CDR3 size: 14 residues. V dropped 0 bases and J dropped 8; count of bases not matched to a gene: 6. The CDR3 DNA follows: TGTGCCAGCAGTGAAGCCGGACAGGCGGCAGGCTACACCTTC. This gives the protein CASSEAGQAAGYTF.

The sample holds many counts of this clonotype. The V and J genes are TRBV5-1 and TRBJ1-2; a weak D match, TRBD1 (6 bases). The CDR3 is made up of 13 amino acids. Trimming took 6 bases from V and 8 from J, leaving 17 bases between them. Germline-derived CDR1 and CDR2 are SGHRS and YFSETQ. In DNA form, the CDR3 reads TGCGCCAGCACTCCGGGGACATTGAGCGGCTACACCTTC. This encodes CASTPGTLSGYTF. The whole variable domain, remainder taken from reference TRBV5-1 and TRBJ1-2, is KAGVTQTPRYLIKTRGQQVTLSCSPISGHRSVSWYQQTPGQGLQFLFEYFSETQRNKGNFPGRFSGRQFSNSRSEMNVSTLELGDSALYLCASTPGTLSGYTFGSGTRLTVV.

The chain recombines TRBV28 with TRBJ1-1; 7 nucleotides align to TRBD1. V was clipped by 4 bases and J by 1 base; unmatched bases: 9. CDR3 length: 16 amino acids. The germline V gene encodes CDR1 MDHEN and CDR2 SYDVKM. The CDR3: CASSSPRGQSNTEAFF. CDR3 in DNA: TGTGCCAGCAGTTCGCCCAGGGGACAGTCGAACACTGAAGCTTTCTTT.

The chain is built from TRBV7-9 and TRBJ1-3; tentative D call: TRBD1 (5 bases). The CDR3 spans 13 residues. Trimming left V 7 bases short and J 1 base short, with 8 bases between. Germline V CDR1 and CDR2: SEHNR, FQNEAQ (reference sequence). The CDR3 here is CASMEGSGNTIYF. In DNA, the CDR3 is TGTGCCAGCATGGAGGGGTCTGGAAACACCATATATTTT.

This clonotype turned up a few times. V and J are TRBV7-2 and TRBJ2-2, with 9 bases matching TRBD1. From germline, CDR1 is SGHTA and CDR2 FQGNSA. V was pared by 2 bases and J by 4 bases, with 5 bases of the junction left unmatched. This CDR3 contains 16 residues. CDR3 coding DNA: TGTGCCAGCAGCTTAAAAGGGACAGGGTCCACCGGGGAGCTGTTTTTT. Translation gives CASSLKGTGSTGELFF.